This T cell receptor (beta chain) came from a study of T cells expressing NK-cell markers. The CDR3 loop spans 14 amino acids. Germline V CDR1 and CDR2: SGHKS, YYEKEE (reference sequence). TCRdb re-called the 5' RACE reads and catalogs CDR3 proteins one per entry, DNA excluded. Recorded for this sample: 450,000 to 600,000 distinct CDR3 sequences. This TCR was sampled from a man between 18 and 35 years old in good health. Sequencing was performed on blood T cells: a sorted CD56 or NKG2C T cell subset, CD4+ or CD8+ T cells, or bulk PBMC T cells (not recorded which). V and J are TRBV5-5 and TRBJ2-5; the TCRdb D gene call, TRBD1, has no DNA to confirm it. Here the CDR3 reads CASSLPWGEETQYF.